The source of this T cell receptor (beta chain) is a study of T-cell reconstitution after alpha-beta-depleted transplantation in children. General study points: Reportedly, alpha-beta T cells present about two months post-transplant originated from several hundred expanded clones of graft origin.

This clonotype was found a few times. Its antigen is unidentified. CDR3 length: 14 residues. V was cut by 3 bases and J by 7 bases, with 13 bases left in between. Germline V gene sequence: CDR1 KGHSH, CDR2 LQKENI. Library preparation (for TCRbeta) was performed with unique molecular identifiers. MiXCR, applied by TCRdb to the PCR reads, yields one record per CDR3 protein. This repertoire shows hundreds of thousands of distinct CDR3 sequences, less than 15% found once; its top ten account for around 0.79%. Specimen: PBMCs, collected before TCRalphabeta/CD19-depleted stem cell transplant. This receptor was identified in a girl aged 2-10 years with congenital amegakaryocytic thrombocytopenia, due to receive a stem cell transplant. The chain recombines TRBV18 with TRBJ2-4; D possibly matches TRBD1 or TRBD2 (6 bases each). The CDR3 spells CASSPDGGGNIQYF. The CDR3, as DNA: TGTGCCAGCTCACCGGACGGGGGCGGGAACATTCAGTACTTC.